The T cell receptor beta chain described here comes from a study of OX40 agonist ivuxolimab in advanced cancers. As for the study in general: Six ivuxolimab dose levels, 0.01 to 10 mg/kg, were given intravenously every 2 weeks.

Clones were read by immunoSEQ multiplex PCR, and TCRdb kept only the in-frame ones, dropping some. Of approximately 58,000 clones detected, 65% to 90% appear once; the ten largest clones hold about 1%. Overall study results and limits: There was clonal expansion of CD4+ and CD8+ blood T cells by week 6 at 0.1 to 3.0 mg/kg.

No patient had autoimmune disease or received systemic immunosuppression. Samples were taken at baseline and on day 1 of cycles 4 and 7. A word on this clone: Its specificity is not known.

This specimen was CD4+ or CD8+ T cells sorted from blood, taken in a trial of the OX40 agonist ivuxolimab. The clonotype originates from an adult with an advanced solid tumor such as melanoma, head and neck, liver or kidney cancer.

CDR3 nucleotides: TGTGCCAGCAGTACAACAGGGAGGCGGGATACGCAGTATTTT. Its translation: CASSTTGRRDTQYF. The rearrangement links TRBV2 to TRBJ2-3; the D call may be TRBD1 or TRBD2 (6 bases each). Trimming removed 5 bases at V and 6 bases at J, with 15 bases between. The CDR3 totals 14 residues. The germline V gene has CDR1 SNHLY and CDR2 FYNNEI.